Described below is a single T cell receptor (beta chain) sequence and its context. The target antigen is unknown. These data belong to a study of graft-versus-host responses after intestinal transplantation. Overall study context: Recipients were all induced with anti-thymocyte globulin, then given tacrolimus and steroids for 2 to 4 years.

The repertoire was sequenced with immunoSEQ multiplex PCR; TCRdb's copy has only in-frame clones and lacks some. The repertoire holds some 95,000 clones, with about 91% as singletons. Germline values: CDR1 MNHEY, CDR2 SMNVEV (reference sequence). CDR3 size: 13 residues. The V gene end was trimmed by 7 bases and the J gene end by 7 bases; junction bases not matched to a gene: 4. The TCR comes from a human donor who received an intestinal transplant. The chain couples TRBV27 to TRBJ2-1; 10 bases map to TRBD1. Sample: unstimulated CD8+ T cells sorted from spleen or lymph node cells, taken before intestinal transplant. CDR3 sequence reads: CASTWTGGNEQFF. In DNA form, the CDR3 reads TGTGCCAGCACCTGGACAGGGGGAAATGAGCAGTTCTTC.